A selection of T cell receptor beta chains follows, all from one sample in a study of TIL therapy for anti-PD-1-resistant metastatic lung cancer. Produced via immunoSEQ multiplex PCR; TCRdb's table is partial and in-frame only. The sample includes 45,000 to 60,000 clones, 60% to 85% of them seen just once. The sequencing used tumor tissue, collected at baseline. The receptors were gathered from a person aged 25 to 80 with non-small cell lung cancer. CDR3s include the opening cysteine and the closing phenylalanine or tryptophan. Size is omitted from some rows. Given values are once, few, many or a class for expanded clones.

clone_size	j_call	v_call	cdr3_aa
.	TRBJ1-2	TRBV18	CASSPPPTGTGAGYTF
few	TRBJ2-3	TRBV1	CTRGLNTDTQYF
.	TRBJ2-3	TRBV29-1	CSVEILGTDTQYF
.	TRBJ2-7	TRBV2	CASSVRRGVYEQYF
.	TRBJ2-2	TRBV5-1	CASSLERIPGELFF
.	TRBJ1-2	TRBV29-1	CSVTSTGARYGYTF
.	TRBJ2-1	TRBV19	CASSIGQGSYNEQFF
few	TRBJ1-1	TRBV5-4	CASSHRVLNTEAFF
.	TRBJ2-3	TRBV11-3	CASSPGGDTQYF
.	TRBJ2-3	TRBV19	CASSLWAGGTDTQYF
.	TRBJ1-2	TRBV7-2	CASSFMGQGTQTF
.	TRBJ1-5	TRBV19	CASSMGEGPQHF
.	TRBJ1-4	TRBV6-1	CASRSRTGANEKLFF
.	TRBJ2-3	TRBV7-9	CASSWMLGGPADTQYF
.	TRBJ2-7	TRBV7-9	CASSRPPEGVYEQYF
.	TRBJ2-3	TRBV7-2	CASSLDGRFTDTQYF
.	TRBJ2-7	TRBV5-1	CASRLWGGYEQYF
few	TRBJ1-5	TRBV30	CAWSVGGGSQPQHF
.	TRBJ2-7	TRBV15	CATTLDRGPPYEQYF
.	TRBJ2-3	TRBV5-1	CASSLGGFHTDTQYF
few	TRBJ1-3	TRBV6-1	CASRGTAPIDTIYF
.	TRBJ2-6	TRBV9	CASSARLAGGSGANVLTF
.	TRBJ2-1	TRBV9	CASSVAGGGYNEQFF
.	TRBJ2-7	TRBV5-1	CASSLAVAGVIPSYEQYF
.	TRBJ2-1	TRBV7-2	CASSFGTSIHNEQFF
.	TRBJ1-1	TRBV19	CASSIRPSFDTEAFF
once	TRBJ2-7	TRBV4-1	CASSHAGTELYEQYF
.	TRBJ1-2	TRBV6-5	CASSPGNYGYTF
few	TRBJ1-6	TRBV2	CASQGATAYNSPLHF
.	TRBJ1-2	TRBV11-1	CASSLAASTNYGYTF
.	TRBJ2-7	TRBV27	CASSLSNRVHEQYF
few	TRBJ2-1	TRBV10-1	CASSENWAGGHNEQFF
.	TRBJ1-5	TRBV15	CATIRGGGGIMNQPQHF
.	TRBJ2-3	TRBV28	CATIQGRTDTQYF
.	TRBJ2-7	TRBV30	CALEGLGGSEQYF
.	TRBJ1-1	TRBV6-5	CASSYPTPDSRAFF
few	TRBJ2-3	TRBV11-3	CASSLGTSGDTQYF
.	TRBJ2-7	TRBV5-5	CASSLMPGNEQYF
.	TRBJ2-5	TRBV7-8	CASSLAGETQYF
.	TRBJ2-1	TRBV7-6	CASSLEPSGREQFF
few	TRBJ2-7	TRBV28	CASQTEPYEQYF
.	TRBJ1-1	TRBV2	CASKGAASNTEAFF
few	TRBJ1-4	TRBV7-9	CASSSPDLDEKLFF
.	TRBJ2-3	TRBV2	CASTIAGTGSTDTQYF
.	TRBJ2-5	TRBV5-4	CASSLQGVEETQYF
.	TRBJ1-5	TRBV6-5	CASGLGGWNQPQHF
.	TRBJ2-7	TRBV5-1	CASSSVEAGGSYEQYF
.	TRBJ2-2	TRBV6-6	CASSYDYTGELFF
.	TRBJ2-5	TRBV7-8	CASSSPTGESYQETQYF
.	TRBJ2-4	TRBV4-1	CASSSLPGGLAKNIQYF
.	TRBJ1-3	TRBV30	CAWSVVANSGNTIYF